The sequence of this T cell receptor (beta chain) was determined in a study of cytomegalovirus exposure and HLA in healthy donors. Study-wide background: Most donors, around 81% of approximately 400 genotyped, fell in the Caucasian-associated ancestry cluster. Study-wide points: With high specificity and sensitivity, the classifier reportedly diagnosed cytomegalovirus status. Earlier analysis looked at TCR beta V segments, and most were productive about 87% or about 30% of the time.

PCR primers comprised 60 Vbeta and 13 Jbeta primers. The protocol was immunoSEQ multiplex PCR, while the TCRdb copy is restricted to in-frame clones and leaves out a portion. This sample has some 93,000 clones, with around 10% found just once. This clone was seen a few times. Its antigen is undetermined. In germline, CDR1 is SGDLS, CDR2 YYNGEE. The CDR3 is made up of 15 amino acids. Trimming stripped 0 bases from V and 14 bases from J, with 18 bases between. The sequenced sample was PBMCs. This clonotype was obtained from a man aged 50-60 years in good health and CMV-seropositive. V and J are TRBV9 and TRBJ1-6; D might be TRBD1 (5 bases). CDR3 sequence reads: CASSVGTGPQGALHF. CDR3 nucleotide sequence: TGTGCCAGCAGCGTAGGTACAGGTCCCCAAGGGGCCCTCCACTTT.